This T cell receptor beta chain emerged from a study of early T cells in non-severe SARS-CoV-2 infection. Via MiXCR, TCRdb re-called the 5' RACE reads, giving one row per CDR3 protein. The profile shows approximately 50,000 distinct CDR3 sequences, under 15% of them singletons. V dropped 6 bases and J dropped 0; count of bases not matched to a gene: 22. Germline CDR1 is SNHLY and CDR2 is FYNNEI. The CDR3 has 20 residues. This clonotype was seen only a few times. Sequencing was done on a sample of whole blood. This sequence originates from an adult who was a healthcare worker with PCR-confirmed SARS-CoV-2 infection or an uninfected control (not recorded which). The chain uses TRBV2 and TRBJ1-1, with 7 bases identical to TRBD1. In DNA form, the CDR3 reads TGTGCCAGCAGGGGGCCCCGGGTGAACAGGGGCCCGATGATGAACACTGAAGCTTTCTTT. Translation: CASRGPRVNRGPMMNTEAFF.